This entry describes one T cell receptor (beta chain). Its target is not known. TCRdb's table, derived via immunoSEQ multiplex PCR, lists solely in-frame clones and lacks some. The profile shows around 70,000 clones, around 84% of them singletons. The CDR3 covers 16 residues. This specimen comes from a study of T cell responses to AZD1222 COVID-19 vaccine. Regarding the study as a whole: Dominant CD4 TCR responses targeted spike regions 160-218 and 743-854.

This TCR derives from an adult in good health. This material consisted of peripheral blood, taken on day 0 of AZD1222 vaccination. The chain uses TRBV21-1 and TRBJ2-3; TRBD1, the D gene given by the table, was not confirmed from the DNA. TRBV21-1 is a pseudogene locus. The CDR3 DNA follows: TGTGCCAGCTCTCCCTTGTCCCTGGGGCGCACAGATACGCAGTATTTT. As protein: CASSPLSLGRTDTQYF.